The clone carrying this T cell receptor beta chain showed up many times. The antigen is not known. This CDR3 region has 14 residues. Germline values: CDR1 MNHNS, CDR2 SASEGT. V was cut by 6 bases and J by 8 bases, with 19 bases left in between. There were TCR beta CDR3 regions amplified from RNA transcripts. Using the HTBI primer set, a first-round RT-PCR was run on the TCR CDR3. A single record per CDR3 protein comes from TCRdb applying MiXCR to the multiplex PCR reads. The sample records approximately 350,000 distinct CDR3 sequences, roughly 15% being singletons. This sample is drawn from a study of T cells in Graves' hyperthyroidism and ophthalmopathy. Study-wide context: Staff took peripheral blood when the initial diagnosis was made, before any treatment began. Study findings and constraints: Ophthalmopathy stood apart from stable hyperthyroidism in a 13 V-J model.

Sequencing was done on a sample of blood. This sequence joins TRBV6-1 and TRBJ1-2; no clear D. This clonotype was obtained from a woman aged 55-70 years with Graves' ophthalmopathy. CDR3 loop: CASSDGVSSWGYTF. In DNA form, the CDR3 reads TGTGCCAGCAGCGATGGGGTCAGCAGCTGGGGCTACACCTTC.